The clone carrying this TCR beta chain was detected many times. Its target is not known. The CDR3 has 15 amino acids. J gave up 1 base and V 5 bases, and 4 bases lay outside the gene matches. Looked up from germline, CDR1 is MDHEN and CDR2 is SYDVKM. This entry comes from a study of early T cells in non-severe SARS-CoV-2 infection. Looking at the study overall: With bulk RNA from unsorted whole blood as input, sequencing yielded unpaired chains. Study results and limitations: Private and CD4 specificities were missed by VDJdb matching, skewed to anti-spike CD8.

Tagging with unique molecular identifiers was applied to individual cDNA molecules. TCRdb fed the 5' RACE reads into MiXCR, producing one record per CDR3 protein. The sample includes 70,000 to 90,000 distinct CDR3 sequences, about 14% of them seen just once. The specimen sequenced was whole blood. V gene TRBV28 combines with J gene TRBJ2-1; 8 bases map to TRBD1. The receptor was isolated from an adult who was a healthcare worker with PCR-confirmed SARS-CoV-2 infection or an uninfected control (not recorded which). DNA of the CDR3: TGTGCCAGCAGTCCAGGGGGCAGGTCCTACAATGAGCAGTTCTTC. This translates into CASSPGGRSYNEQFF. The variable domain in full, completed from reference TRBV28 and TRBJ2-1, reads DVKVTQSSRYLVKRTGEKVFLECVQDMDHENMFWYRQDPGLGLRLIYFSYDVKMKEKGDIPEGYSVSREKKERFSLILESASTNQTSMYLCASSPGGRSYNEQFFGPGTRLTVL.